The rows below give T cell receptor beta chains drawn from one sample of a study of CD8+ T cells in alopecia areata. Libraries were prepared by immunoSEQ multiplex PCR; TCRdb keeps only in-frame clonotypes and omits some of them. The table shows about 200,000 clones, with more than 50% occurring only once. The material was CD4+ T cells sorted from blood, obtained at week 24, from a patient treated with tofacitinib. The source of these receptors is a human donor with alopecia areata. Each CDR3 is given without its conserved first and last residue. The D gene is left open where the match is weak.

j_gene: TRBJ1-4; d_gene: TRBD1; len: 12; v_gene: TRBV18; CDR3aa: ASSPDRGHEKLF
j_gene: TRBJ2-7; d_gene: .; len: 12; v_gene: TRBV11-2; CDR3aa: ASSLGPLSYEQY
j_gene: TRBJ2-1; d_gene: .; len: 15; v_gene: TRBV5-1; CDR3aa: ASSSLTLAGGANEQF
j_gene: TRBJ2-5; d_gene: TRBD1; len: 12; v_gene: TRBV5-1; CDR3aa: ASSIRGQEETQY
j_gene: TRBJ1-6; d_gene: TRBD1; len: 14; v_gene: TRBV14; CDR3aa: ASSQAGTGGYSPLH
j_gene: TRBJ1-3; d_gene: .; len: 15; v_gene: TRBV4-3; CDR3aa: ASSQGVGKGSGNTIY
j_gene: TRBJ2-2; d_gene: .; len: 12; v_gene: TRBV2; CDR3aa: ASSEVRDAGELF
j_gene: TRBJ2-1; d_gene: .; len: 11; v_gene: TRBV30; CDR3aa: AWSPTYRSEQF
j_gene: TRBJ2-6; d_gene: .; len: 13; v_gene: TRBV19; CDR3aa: ASSSLLSGANVLT
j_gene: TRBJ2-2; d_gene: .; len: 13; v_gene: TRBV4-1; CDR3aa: ASSQDRWITGELF
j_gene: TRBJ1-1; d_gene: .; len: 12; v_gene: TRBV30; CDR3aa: AWRRGGGSTEAF
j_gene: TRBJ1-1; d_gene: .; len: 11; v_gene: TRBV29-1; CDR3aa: SVVGRVNTEAF
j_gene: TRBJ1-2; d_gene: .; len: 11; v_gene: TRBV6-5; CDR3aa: ASSYSTSYGYT
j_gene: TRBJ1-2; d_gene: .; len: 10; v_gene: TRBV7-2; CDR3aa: ASSSTGNGYT
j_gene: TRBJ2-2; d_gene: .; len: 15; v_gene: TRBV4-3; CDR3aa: ASSQDASKLNTGELF
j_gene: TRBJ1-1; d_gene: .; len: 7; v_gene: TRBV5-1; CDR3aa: ASSFRAF